The clone carrying this T cell receptor beta chain was observed a single time. The data were taken from a study of OX40 agonist ivuxolimab in advanced cancers. V lost 6 bases and J lost 2, with 13 bases in between. Germline CDR1 is SQVTM and CDR2 is ANQGSEA. This CDR3 has 13 amino acids. Clones were read by immunoSEQ multiplex PCR, and TCRdb kept only the in-frame ones, dropping some. The table lists approximately 69,000 clones, about 86% of them singletons, with 2.5% to 3% in the top ten. This specimen was CD4+ or CD8+ T cells sorted from blood, taken in a trial of the OX40 agonist ivuxolimab. The rearrangement uses TRBV29-1 and TRBJ1-1; no clear D gene. The sequence came from an adult with an advanced solid tumor such as melanoma, head and neck, liver or kidney cancer. CDR3 sequence: CSVVRTENTEAFF. CDR3 DNA: TGCAGCGTCGTGAGGACCGAAAACACTGAAGCTTTCTTT.